This T cell receptor (beta chain) stems from a study of beta chain features in type 1 diabetes (dated by TCRdb to 2016 to 2018). Some background on the complete study: Patients and healthy donors did not differ in mean age, gender distribution, total cell number or subset yield. Across all samples, 107,917,701 sorted cells were examined, and cell number per subset correlated strongly with RNA yield. The study compared the TCRB repertoires of sorted circulating CD4+ T cell subsets in recently diagnosed type 1 diabetes patients with those in matched healthy donors. Regulatory and stem cell-like memory subsets were obtained from only 8 patients and about eight healthy donors, while naive and central memory subsets were obtained from all 28 donors.

Relative to germline, V is 5 bases shorter and J is 3 bases shorter, with 8 bases between their ends. Spanning cysteine to phenylalanine, the CDR3 consists of 13 amino acids. The kept DNA is CDR3 alone, 39 bases in frame from the first base. Looking up the germline V gene yields CDR1 SGHTA and CDR2 FQGNSA. Each donor gave one peripheral blood draw, averaging around 120 mL, which was collected into heparinised tubes. A BD FACSAria II was used to sort naive, central memory, regulatory and stem cell-like memory CD4+ T cells with a panel that included CD45RO, CCR7, CD25, CD127, CD95 and CD27. Purity was above 95% for every sorted population. PBMCs were separated immediately by Lymphoprep density gradient centrifugation and were stained directly, without being cultured. So that batch effects would be minimized, each experiment stained and sorted samples in pairs, pairing one healthy donor with one patient.

Results and caveats for the whole study, not just this receptor: Because cDNA was sequenced instead of genomic DNA, highly expressing activated cells could be over-represented, though the groups showed no difference in activation or CD3 levels. A moderate but significant shortening of TCRB CDR3 length was observed in type 1 diabetes patients in all four CD4+ subsets. PCR might favor shorter templates, but patient and control samples were amplified and corrected together, so any skew would affect both groups equally. Naive, central memory and regulatory TCRB repertoires appeared more similar among patients than among healthy donors. Fewer insertions and more nucleotide deletions at VDJ recombination sites were observed in patients with type 1 diabetes, implying thymic rearrangement abnormalities. HLA sub-analyses involved small numbers of individuals, so any influence of HLA type on TCRB rearrangement remained unresolved.

To note about this clone: What antigen it recognizes has not been identified. It has no much larger one-base neighbor in the sample; base qualities were not kept.

All of the isolated RNA was reverse transcribed with the High Capacity cDNA Reverse Transcription Kit, so expressed TCRB transcripts were sequenced. Deep immunoSEQ sequencing was applied to naive, central memory and regulatory T cell samples, giving an average of around 3.4 million total reads per sample. After sorted cells were lysed in RLT buffer, RNA was extracted with DNase-treated RNeasy Micro or Mini kits, with the choice depending on cell number. To prevent cross-contamination, each cell subset was processed individually, whereas patient and healthy donor samples were processed jointly. The immunoSEQ multiplex PCR was used to amplify TCRB sequences from cDNA, yielding 87-bp fragments that span the CDR3 region. Amplicons were sequenced on the Illumina HiSeq platform. The paper's data handling went like this. Synthetic template baselines were used to correct PCR bias computationally, reads within Hamming distance 2 were collapsed, and singletons that could not be merged were discarded. Reads were aligned to IMGT to assign V, D and J genes, CDR3 length, and insertions or deletions at six rearrangement sites. Within each subset, clonotype counts were normalized to sorted cell number, and only after that were true diversity and Gini coefficients computed with the tcR R package. Repertoire sharing was quantified using the overlap coefficient calculated on TCRB nucleotide sequences. Out-of-frame TCRB sequences from naive cells were analyzed to stand in for the pre-selection repertoire. TCRdb took this table from immuneACCESS and kept in-frame rearrangements with V and J called. Such tables lack part of the clones; where checked against another copy, unresolved V genes explain under half of the gap, and the rest is unexplained. That table furnishes V, J and clone size, whereas the DNA furnished D and trimming. The sample table records about 450,000 clones; roughly an eighth of these occur just once. Approximately 0.045% of the sample belongs to the ten largest clones.

The sample comprised naive CD4+ T cells from blood. Interpreted using the paper, the cell subset or site label stands for: true naive CD4+ T cells. This chain is built from TRBV7-2 and TRBJ2-1; the D gene remains uncertain. The receptor was isolated from a young woman in good health. The DNA sequence is TGTGCCAGCAGCCCGGATATCTACAATGAGCAGTTCTTC. It codes for CASSPDIYNEQFF.